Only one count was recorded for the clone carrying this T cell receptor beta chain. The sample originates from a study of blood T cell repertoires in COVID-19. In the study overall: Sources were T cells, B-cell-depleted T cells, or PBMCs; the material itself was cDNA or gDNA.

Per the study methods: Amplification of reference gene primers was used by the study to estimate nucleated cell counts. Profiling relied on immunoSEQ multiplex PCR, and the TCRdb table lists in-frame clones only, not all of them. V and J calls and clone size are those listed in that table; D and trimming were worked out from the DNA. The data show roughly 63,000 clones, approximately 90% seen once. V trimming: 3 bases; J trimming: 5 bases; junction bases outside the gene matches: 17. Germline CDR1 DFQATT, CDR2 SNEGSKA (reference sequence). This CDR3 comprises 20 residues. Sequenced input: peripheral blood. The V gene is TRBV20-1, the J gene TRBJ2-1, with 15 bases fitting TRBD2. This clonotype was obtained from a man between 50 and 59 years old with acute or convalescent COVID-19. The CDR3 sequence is CSASGQGLGTSGRTDNEQFF. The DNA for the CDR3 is TGCAGTGCTAGTGGGCAGGGTCTCGGGACTAGCGGGAGGACAGACAATGAGCAGTTCTTC.